The 21 T cell receptor beta chains reported below all come from one sample, sequenced in a study of cytomegalovirus exposure and HLA in healthy donors. PCR involved 60 Vbeta and 13 Jbeta primers. Sequenced by immunoSEQ multiplex PCR; TCRdb stores in-frame clones only, minus some. The sample consists of more than 150,000 clones, 75% to 90% of them appearing once. The sequenced sample consisted of PBMCs. Receptor source: a woman aged 45-65 years in good health and CMV-seropositive.

This clone was observed a single time. The junction departs from the called germline gene at one end, perhaps through a read error. Other nucleotide sequences in the sample specify the same CDR3. The chain recombines TRBV5-4 with TRBJ1-6, with D unresolved. Germline assignment: CDR1 SGHNT and CDR2 YYREEE (reference sequence). The length of the CDR3 is 16 residues. The CDR3 DNA reads TGTGCCAGCAGCTTCGGAGGGAGCTCCTATAATTCACCCCTCCACTTC. Its translation is CASSFGGSSYNSPLHF.

The V call is TRBV6-4, the J call TRBJ2-1; tentatively, D is TRBD2 (7 bases). The CDR3 spans 16 residues. V was cut by 2 bases and J by 3 bases, with 14 bases left in between. In germline, CDR1 is MRHNA, CDR2 SNTAGT. The CDR3 bases are TGTGCCAGCAGTGACGGGGGGGCCAGGGACTACAATGAGCAGTTCTTC. This sequence encodes CASSDGGARDYNEQFF.

This chain links TRBV6-1 with TRBJ2-1, with D possibly being TRBD1 (6 bases). V was clipped by 0 bases and J by 4 bases, with 25 bases between them. Per the germline V gene, CDR1 is MNHNS and CDR2 is SASEGT. The CDR3 has 20 amino acids. CDR3 in amino acids: CASSEASSTGSRGRYNEQFF. CDR3 DNA: TGTGCCAGCAGTGAAGCAAGTTCGACAGGCTCCAGGGGCCGATACAATGAGCAGTTCTTC.

This clone has a handful of counts. The rearrangement joins TRBV6-5 to TRBJ1-5; 9 bases match TRBD1. With V trimmed by 5 bases and J by 6 bases, 8 bases remained unmatched. The CDR3 loop spans 15 amino acids. CDR1 is MNHEY and CDR2 is SVGAGI in the germline V gene. CDR3 sequence: CASSPGQGGGQPQHF. The CDR3 bases are TGTGCCAGCAGTCCGGGACAGGGAGGCGGTCAGCCCCAGCATTTT.

V usage is TRBV9 and J usage is TRBJ1-1; possible D gene TRBD1, 5 bases. The CDR3 is 15 residues long. Trimming removed 4 bases at V and 3 bases at J, with 16 bases between. Germline values: CDR1 SGDLS, CDR2 YYNGEE. CDR3 sequence reads: CASSPRAGLDTEAFF. The CDR3 DNA reads as TGTGCCAGCAGCCCCCGGGCAGGGTTAGACACTGAAGCTTTCTTT.

In its sample, this clone was seen once. This chain connects TRBV25-1 to TRBJ1-3; D is unresolved. The CDR3 totals 14 residues. Trimming removed 2 bases from V and 0 bases from J, with 5 bases in between. Germline loops: CDR1 MGHDK, CDR2 SYGVNS. The CDR3 is CASSEASSGNTIYF. CDR3 coding DNA: TGTGCCAGCAGTGAAGCCAGCTCTGGAAACACCATATATTTT.

The rearrangement uses TRBV9 and TRBJ2-7; 8 bases fit TRBD1. The J segment lost 6 bases and the V segment lost 4 bases, leaving 3 bases of the junction unmatched. The CDR3 consists of 12 residues. Germline V lookup: CDR1 SGDLS, CDR2 YYNGEE. CDR3 residues: CASSQTGGEQYF. The CDR3, as DNA: TGTGCCAGCAGCCAAACAGGGGGCGAGCAGTACTTC.

The chain employs TRBV6-6 and TRBJ2-7, with 9 nucleotides matching TRBD1. This CDR3 comprises 14 residues. V was pared by 2 bases and J by 6 bases, with 5 bases of the junction left unmatched. Germline CDR1 is MNHNY and CDR2 is SVGAGI (reference sequence). CDR3 amino acids: CASSYLGTGFEQYF. CDR3 nucleotide sequence: TGTGCCAGCAGTTACCTCGGGACAGGGTTCGAGCAGTACTTC.

The rearrangement links TRBV19 to TRBJ2-2, with TRBD1 matching 8 bases. CDR1 and CDR2 from the germline V gene are LNHDA and SQIVND (reference sequence). The length of the CDR3 is 12 residues. V trimming: 9 bases; J trimming: 6 bases; junction bases outside the gene matches: 3. CDR3: CASSRGPGELFF. CDR3 DNA: TGTGCCAGCTCCAGGGGGCCCGGGGAGCTGTTTTTT.

The chain is built from TRBV5-1 and TRBJ2-7; the match to TRBD1 covers 9 bases. The CDR3 spans 14 residues. From germline, CDR1 is SGHRS and CDR2 YFSETQ. V lost 4 bases, J lost 7 bases, and 9 bases stayed unmatched. As DNA, the CDR3 is TGCGCCAGCAGCGCATTACAGGGGGCAGGGGAGCAGTACTTC. Encoded protein: CASSALQGAGEQYF.

The gene calls are TRBV6-5 and TRBJ2-1; D is uncertain. This CDR3 is 10 amino acids long. Trimming took off 10 bases at V and 8 bases at J, with 9 bases between the two ends. CDR1 and CDR2 (germline): MNHEY, SVGAGI. CDR3 DNA sequence: TGTGCCACACATAAGTATGAGCAGTTCTTC. Protein product: CATHKYEQFF.

This clone has just one count. This rearrangement joins TRBV6-1 to TRBJ1-4; D gene uncertain. Germline V gene data show CDR1 as MNHNS and CDR2 as SASEGT. V lost 5 bases, J lost 1 base, and 8 bases lay in between. This CDR3 comprises 14 residues. The CDR3 DNA sequence: TGTGCCAGCAGTCTGCGGGGAACTAATGAAAAACTGTTTTTT. Its protein product is CASSLRGTNEKLFF.

V and J are TRBV6-6 and TRBJ1-1; maybe TRBD1 (5 bases). Germline CDR1 reads MNHNY; CDR2 reads SVGAGI (reference sequence). The V end lost 0 bases, the J end lost 3 bases, and 11 bases lay between the germline ends. The CDR3 is made up of 15 amino acids. CDR3 protein: CASSYSQGMYTEAFF. CDR3 sequence (DNA): TGTGCCAGCAGTTACTCGCAGGGAATGTACACTGAAGCTTTCTTT.

This clone showed up just once. V usage is TRBV14 and J usage is TRBJ2-5; TRBD1 is a possible D gene (5 bases). This CDR3 is 18 amino acids long. Germline CDR1 and CDR2: SGHDN and FVKESK. The V end lost 0 bases, the J end lost 4 bases, and 21 bases lay between the germline ends. CDR3 residues: CASSQEGVGPQRGETQYF. The DNA for the CDR3 is TGTGCCAGCAGCCAAGAAGGGGTGGGCCCCCAAAGAGGAGAGACCCAGTACTTC.

The V call is TRBV2, the J call TRBJ1-1; D might be TRBD1 (5 bases). The germline V gene has CDR1 SNHLY and CDR2 FYNNEI. The CDR3 covers 11 residues. With 8 bases removed from V and 4 bases from J, the gap between germline ends came to 8 bases. CDR3 sequence: CASGGFTEAFF. For the CDR3, the DNA is TGTGCCAGCGGGGGGTTCACTGAAGCTTTCTTT.

The chain employs TRBV10-3 and TRBJ2-5; 7 nucleotides agree with TRBD1. The V segment lost 6 bases and the J segment 3 bases; nucleotides outside the gene matches: 4. Germline CDR1 reads ENHRY; CDR2 reads SYGVKD. The CDR3 extends over 13 amino acids. CDR3 protein: CAIRNTGEETQYF. DNA of the CDR3: TGTGCCATCAGGAATACAGGGGAAGAGACCCAGTACTTC.

The chain uses TRBV4-1 and TRBJ2-7; 9 nucleotides match TRBD2. J lost 2 bases, V lost 4 bases, and 3 bases had no gene match. From germline, CDR1 is MGHRA and CDR2 YSYEKL. There are 14 residues in the CDR3. In DNA form, the CDR3 reads TGCGCCAGCAGCCCTATAGCGGGGGCCTACGAGCAGTACTTC. This encodes CASSPIAGAYEQYF.

The chain recombines TRBV27 with TRBJ2-2; weak D call: TRBD1 (6 bases). Germline V gene sequence: CDR1 MNHEY, CDR2 SMNVEV (reference sequence). V was shortened by 3 bases and J by 6 bases, with 8 bases between the two germline ends. The CDR3 is made up of 13 amino acids. DNA of the CDR3: TGTGCCAGCAGTTTTGCAGGGGCCGGGGAGCTGTTTTTT. Its translation: CASSFAGAGELFF.

This CDR3 reads CASSLGLAGGLEDTQYF. The CDR3 region has the DNA TGCGCCAGCAGCTTGGGGCTAGCGGGGGGCTTAGAGGATACGCAGTATTTT. The chain links TRBV5-1 to TRBJ2-3; TRBD2 aligns across 11 bases. The V and J ends lost 0 bases and 6 bases, in that order; junction bases with no gene match: 9. The CDR3 is made up of 17 amino acids. In germline, CDR1 is SGHRS, CDR2 YFSETQ.

The rearrangement uses TRBV7-2 and TRBJ2-5; D might be TRBD1 (6 bases). Germline V gives CDR1 SGHTA, CDR2 FQGNSA. The CDR3 has 14 residues. V was pared by 3 bases and J by 2 bases, with 10 bases between. The CDR3: CASSFQGGQETQYF. In nucleotides, the CDR3 is TGTGCCAGCAGCTTTCAAGGGGGACAAGAGACCCAGTACTTC.

The CDR3: CASNGGAGFGANVLTF. Written as DNA, the CDR3 is TGTGCCAGCAATGGGGGGGCAGGTTTTGGGGCCAACGTCCTGACTTTC. The rearrangement joins TRBV25-1 to TRBJ2-6; TRBD2 is a possible D gene (7 bases). Germline lookup yields CDR1 MGHDK and CDR2 SYGVNS. V gave up 7 bases and J gave up 3 bases, with 16 bases separating them. The CDR3 runs to 16 residues. Using reference TRBV25-1 and TRBJ2-6 for the parts outside the CDR3, the full variable domain is EADIYQTPRYLVIGTGKKITLECSQTMGHDKMYWYQQDPGMELHLIHYSYGVNSTEKGDLSSESTVSRIRTEHFPLTLESARPSHTSQYLCASNGGAGFGANVLTFGAGSRLTVL.